This entry concerns a single T cell receptor (beta chain). The V end was cut by 7 bases, the J end by 2 bases, with 9 bases between. Per germline, CDR1 MNHNY and CDR2 SVGAGI (reference sequence). The CDR3 length is 12 residues. PCR used 60 Vbeta primers and 13 Jbeta primers. Sequencing was performed with immunoSEQ multiplex PCR; in TCRdb, only in-frame clones are kept and a portion is missing. This sample's table reports 100,000 to 150,000 clones. The data were taken from a study of cytomegalovirus exposure and HLA in healthy donors. The chain employs TRBV6-6 and TRBJ2-7; D is perhaps TRBD2 (5 bases). The sequence was collected from a man aged 25 to 45 in good health and CMV-seronegative. Input material: PBMCs. CDR3 nucleotides: TGTGCCAGCACCAGAGGGACCTACGAGCAGTACTTC. This sequence encodes CASTRGTYEQYF.